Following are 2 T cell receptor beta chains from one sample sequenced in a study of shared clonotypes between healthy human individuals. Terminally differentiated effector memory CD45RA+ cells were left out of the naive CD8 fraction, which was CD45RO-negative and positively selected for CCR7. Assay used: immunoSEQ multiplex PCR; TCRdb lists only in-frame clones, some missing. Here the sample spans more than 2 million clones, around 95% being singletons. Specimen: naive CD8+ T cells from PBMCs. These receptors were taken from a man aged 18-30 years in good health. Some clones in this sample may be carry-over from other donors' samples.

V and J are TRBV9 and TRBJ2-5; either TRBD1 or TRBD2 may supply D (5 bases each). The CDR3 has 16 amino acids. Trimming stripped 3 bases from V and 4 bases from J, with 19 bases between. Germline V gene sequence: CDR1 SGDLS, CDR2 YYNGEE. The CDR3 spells CASSEPPGERGETQYF. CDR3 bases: TGTGCCAGCAGCGAGCCCCCCGGGGAGAGGGGAGAGACCCAGTACTTC.

This chain's CDR3 is CASSFSRSWDTQYF. As DNA, the CDR3 is TGTGCCAGCAGTTTCAGTAGGAGTTGGGATACGCAGTATTTT. This sequence joins TRBV28 and TRBJ2-3; D gene unclear. CDR3 size: 14 residues. The germline V gene has CDR1 MDHEN and CDR2 SYDVKM. V shed 3 bases and J shed 6 bases, with 13 bases lying between them.